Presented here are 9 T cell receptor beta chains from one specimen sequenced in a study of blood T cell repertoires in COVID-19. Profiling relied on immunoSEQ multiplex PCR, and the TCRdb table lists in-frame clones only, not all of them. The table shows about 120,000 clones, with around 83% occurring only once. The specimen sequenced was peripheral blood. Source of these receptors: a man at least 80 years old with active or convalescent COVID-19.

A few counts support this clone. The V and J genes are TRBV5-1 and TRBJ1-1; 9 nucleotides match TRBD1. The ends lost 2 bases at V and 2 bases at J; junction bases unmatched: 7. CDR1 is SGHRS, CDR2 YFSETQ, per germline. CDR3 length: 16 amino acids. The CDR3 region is CASSFFTTGGNTEAFF. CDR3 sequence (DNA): TGCGCCAGCAGCTTTTTTACGACAGGGGGAAACACTGAAGCTTTCTTT.

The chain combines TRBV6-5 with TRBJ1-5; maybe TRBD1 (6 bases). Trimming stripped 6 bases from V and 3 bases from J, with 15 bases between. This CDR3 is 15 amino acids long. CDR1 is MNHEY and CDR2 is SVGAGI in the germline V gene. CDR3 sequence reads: CASRKYRDPNQPQHF. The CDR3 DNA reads TGTGCCAGCAGAAAATACAGGGACCCCAATCAGCCCCAGCATTTT.

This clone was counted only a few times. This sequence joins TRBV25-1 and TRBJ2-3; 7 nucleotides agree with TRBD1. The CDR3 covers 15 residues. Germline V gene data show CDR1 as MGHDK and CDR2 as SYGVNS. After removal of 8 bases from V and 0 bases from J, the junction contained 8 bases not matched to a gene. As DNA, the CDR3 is TGTGCCAGCTCCCAGGGACAGTATAGCACAGATACGCAGTATTTT. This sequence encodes CASSQGQYSTDTQYF.

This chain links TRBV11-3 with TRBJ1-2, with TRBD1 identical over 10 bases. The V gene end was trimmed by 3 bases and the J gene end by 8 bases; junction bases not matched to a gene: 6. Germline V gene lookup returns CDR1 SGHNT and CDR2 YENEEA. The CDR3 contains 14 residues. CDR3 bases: TGTGCCAGCAGCTTTGGGACAGGGGCCTACGGCTACACCTTC. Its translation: CASSFGTGAYGYTF.

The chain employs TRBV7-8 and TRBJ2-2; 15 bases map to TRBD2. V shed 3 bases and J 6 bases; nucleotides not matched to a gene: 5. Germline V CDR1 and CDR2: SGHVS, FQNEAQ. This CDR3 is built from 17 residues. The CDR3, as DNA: TGTGCCAGCAGCTTTGGGACTAGCGGGGGGTTAGCCGGGGAGCTGTTTTTT. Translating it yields CASSFGTSGGLAGELFF.

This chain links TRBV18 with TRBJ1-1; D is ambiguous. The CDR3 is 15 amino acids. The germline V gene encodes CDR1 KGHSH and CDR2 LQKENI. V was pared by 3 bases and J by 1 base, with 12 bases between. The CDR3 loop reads CASSPLTSPNTEAFF. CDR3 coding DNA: TGTGCCAGCTCACCGCTGACATCTCCGAACACTGAAGCTTTCTTT.

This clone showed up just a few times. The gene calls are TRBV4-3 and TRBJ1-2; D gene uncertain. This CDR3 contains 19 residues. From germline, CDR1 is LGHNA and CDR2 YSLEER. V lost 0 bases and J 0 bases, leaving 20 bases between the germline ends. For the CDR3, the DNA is TGCGCCAGCAGCCAAGATCTAGAAGAGGAAGACTACTCTAACTATGGCTACACCTTC. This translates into CASSQDLEEEDYSNYGYTF.

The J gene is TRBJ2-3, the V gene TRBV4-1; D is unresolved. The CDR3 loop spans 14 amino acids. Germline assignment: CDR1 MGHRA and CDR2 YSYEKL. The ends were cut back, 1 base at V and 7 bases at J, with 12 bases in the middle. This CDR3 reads CASSQASTGNTQYF. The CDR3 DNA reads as TGCGCCAGCAGCCAAGCCTCGACTGGAAATACGCAGTATTTT.

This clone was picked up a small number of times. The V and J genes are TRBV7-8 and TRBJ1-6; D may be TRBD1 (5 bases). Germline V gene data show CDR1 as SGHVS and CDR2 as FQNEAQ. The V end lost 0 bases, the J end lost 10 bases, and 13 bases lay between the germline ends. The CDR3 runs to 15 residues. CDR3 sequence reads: CASSLALGGNSPLHF. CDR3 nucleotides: TGTGCCAGCAGCTTAGCCCTGGGGGGTAACTCACCCCTCCACTTT.